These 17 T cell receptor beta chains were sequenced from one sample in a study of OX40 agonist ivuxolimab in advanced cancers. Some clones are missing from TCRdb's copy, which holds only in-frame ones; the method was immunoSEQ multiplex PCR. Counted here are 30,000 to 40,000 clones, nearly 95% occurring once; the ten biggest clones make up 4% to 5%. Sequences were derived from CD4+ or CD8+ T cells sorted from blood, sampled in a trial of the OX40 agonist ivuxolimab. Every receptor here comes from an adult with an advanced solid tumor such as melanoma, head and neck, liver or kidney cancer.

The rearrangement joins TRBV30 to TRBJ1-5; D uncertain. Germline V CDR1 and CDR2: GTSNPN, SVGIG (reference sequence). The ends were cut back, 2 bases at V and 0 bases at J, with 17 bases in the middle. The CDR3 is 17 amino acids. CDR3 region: CAWSRPPYIDSNQPQHF. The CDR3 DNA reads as TGTGCCTGGAGTCGACCCCCGTACATCGATAGCAATCAGCCCCAGCATTTT.

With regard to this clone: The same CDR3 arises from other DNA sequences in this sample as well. The CDR3 DNA follows: TGTGCCAGCAGCTTGGTGGGGGGCCAAGAGACCCAGTACTTC. Its translation: CASSLVGGQETQYF. This chain connects TRBV5-4 to TRBJ2-5; possibly TRBD2 for D (6 bases). The germline CDR1 and CDR2 sequences are SGHNT and YYREEE (reference sequence). The CDR3 totals 14 residues. Trimming took 0 bases from V and 1 from J, leaving 7 bases between them.

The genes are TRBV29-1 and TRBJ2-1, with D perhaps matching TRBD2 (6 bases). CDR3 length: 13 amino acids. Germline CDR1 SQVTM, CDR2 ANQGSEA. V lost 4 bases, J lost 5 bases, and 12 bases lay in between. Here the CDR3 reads CSVVPGLHNEQFF. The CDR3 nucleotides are TGCAGCGTTGTTCCGGGACTGCACAATGAGCAGTTCTTC.

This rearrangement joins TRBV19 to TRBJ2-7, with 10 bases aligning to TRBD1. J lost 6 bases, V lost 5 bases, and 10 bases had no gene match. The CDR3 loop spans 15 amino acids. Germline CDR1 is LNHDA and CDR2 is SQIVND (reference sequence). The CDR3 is CASSARTGGAAEQYF. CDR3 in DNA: TGTGCCAGTAGTGCCAGGACAGGGGGTGCGGCCGAGCAGTACTTC.

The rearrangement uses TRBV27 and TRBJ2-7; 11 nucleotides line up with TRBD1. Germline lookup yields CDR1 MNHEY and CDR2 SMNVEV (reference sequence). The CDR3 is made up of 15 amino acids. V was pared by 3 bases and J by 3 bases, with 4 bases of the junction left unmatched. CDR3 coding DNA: TGTGCCAGCAGTTTTACGGGACAGGGGGTCTACGAGCAGTACTTC. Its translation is CASSFTGQGVYEQYF.

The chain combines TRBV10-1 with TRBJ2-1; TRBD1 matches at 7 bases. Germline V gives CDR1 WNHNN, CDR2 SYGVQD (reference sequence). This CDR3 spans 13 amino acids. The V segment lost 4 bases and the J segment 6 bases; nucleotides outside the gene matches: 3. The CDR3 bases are TGCGCCAGCAGTGGGTCAGGGGGCAATGAGCAGTTCTTC. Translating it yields CASSGSGGNEQFF.

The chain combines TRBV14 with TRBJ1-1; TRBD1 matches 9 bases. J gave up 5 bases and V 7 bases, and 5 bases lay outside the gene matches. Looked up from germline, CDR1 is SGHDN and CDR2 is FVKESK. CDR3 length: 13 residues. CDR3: CASTKTGGTEAFF. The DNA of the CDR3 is TGTGCCAGCACCAAGACAGGGGGAACTGAAGCTTTCTTT.

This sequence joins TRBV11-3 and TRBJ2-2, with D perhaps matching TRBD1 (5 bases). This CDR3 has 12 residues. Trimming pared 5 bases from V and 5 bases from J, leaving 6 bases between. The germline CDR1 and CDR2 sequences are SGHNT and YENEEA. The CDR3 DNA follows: TGTGCCAGCAGCCCAGGGACCGGGGAGCTGTTTTTT. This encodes CASSPGTGELFF.

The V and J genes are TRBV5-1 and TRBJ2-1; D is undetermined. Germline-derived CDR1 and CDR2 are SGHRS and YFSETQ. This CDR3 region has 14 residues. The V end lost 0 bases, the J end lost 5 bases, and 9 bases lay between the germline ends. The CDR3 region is CASSLGAPNNEQFF. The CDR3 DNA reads TGCGCCAGCAGCTTGGGGGCCCCAAACAATGAGCAGTTCTTC.

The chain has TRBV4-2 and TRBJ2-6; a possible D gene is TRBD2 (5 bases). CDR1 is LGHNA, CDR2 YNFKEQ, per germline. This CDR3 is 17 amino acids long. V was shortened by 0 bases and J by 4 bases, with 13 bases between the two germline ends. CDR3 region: CASSQEKVPGGANVLTF. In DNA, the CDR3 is TGTGCCAGCAGCCAAGAAAAGGTGCCGGGAGGGGCCAACGTCCTGACTTTC.

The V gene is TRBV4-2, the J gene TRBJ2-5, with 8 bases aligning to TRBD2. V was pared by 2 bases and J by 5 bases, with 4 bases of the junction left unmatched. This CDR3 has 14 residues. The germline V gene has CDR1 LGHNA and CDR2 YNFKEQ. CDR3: CASSQPAGEETQYF. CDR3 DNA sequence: TGTGCCAGCAGCCAACCAGCGGGGGAGGAGACCCAGTACTTC.

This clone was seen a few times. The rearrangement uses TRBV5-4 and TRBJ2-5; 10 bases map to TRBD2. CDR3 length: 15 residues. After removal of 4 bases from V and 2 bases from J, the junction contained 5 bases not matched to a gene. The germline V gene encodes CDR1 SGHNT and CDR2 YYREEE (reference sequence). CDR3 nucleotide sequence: TGTGCCAGCAGCCGGACTAGCGGCTATCAAGAGACCCAGTACTTC. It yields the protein CASSRTSGYQETQYF.

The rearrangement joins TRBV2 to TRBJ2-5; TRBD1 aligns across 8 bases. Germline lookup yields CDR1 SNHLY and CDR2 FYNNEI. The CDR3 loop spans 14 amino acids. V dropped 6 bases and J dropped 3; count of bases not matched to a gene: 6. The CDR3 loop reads CASRSGQGEETQYF. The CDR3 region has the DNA TGTGCCAGCAGATCAGGACAGGGAGAAGAGACCCAGTACTTC.

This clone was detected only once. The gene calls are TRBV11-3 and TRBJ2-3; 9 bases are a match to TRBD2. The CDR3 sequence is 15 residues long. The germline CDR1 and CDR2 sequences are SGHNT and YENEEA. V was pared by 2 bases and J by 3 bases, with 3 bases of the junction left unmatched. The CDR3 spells CASSLQTSGTDTQYF. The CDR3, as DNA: TGTGCCAGCAGCTTACAGACTAGCGGAACAGATACGCAGTATTTT.

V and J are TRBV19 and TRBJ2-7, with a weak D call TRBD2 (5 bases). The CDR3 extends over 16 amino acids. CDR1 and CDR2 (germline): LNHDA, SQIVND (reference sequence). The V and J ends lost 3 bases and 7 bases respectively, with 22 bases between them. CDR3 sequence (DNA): TGTGCCAGTAGTATGCTGGCGGGCTCCACCTCAGGAGAGCAGTACTTC. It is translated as CASSMLAGSTSGEQYF.

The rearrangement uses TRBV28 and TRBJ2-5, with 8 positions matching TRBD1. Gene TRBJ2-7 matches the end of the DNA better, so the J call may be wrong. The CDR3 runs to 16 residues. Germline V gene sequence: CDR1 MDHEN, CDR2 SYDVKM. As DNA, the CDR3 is TGTGCCAGCAGTGATAACCCGGGACAGGTTTCCTACGAGCAGTACTTC. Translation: CASSDNPGQVSYEQYF.

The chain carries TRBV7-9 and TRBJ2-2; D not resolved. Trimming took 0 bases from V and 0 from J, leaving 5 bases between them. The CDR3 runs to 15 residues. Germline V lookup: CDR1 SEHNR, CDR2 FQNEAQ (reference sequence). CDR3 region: CASSLAFTNTGELFF. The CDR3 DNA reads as TGTGCCAGCAGCTTAGCGTTCACGAACACCGGGGAGCTGTTTTTT.